These 16 T cell receptor beta chains originate from one sample sequenced in a study of T cell responses to AZD1222 COVID-19 vaccine. TCRdb keeps only in-frame clones here, not all; method: immunoSEQ multiplex PCR. The data show approximately 270,000 clones, approximately 94% seen once. Sequencing used peripheral blood, obtained 28 days after the second AZD1222 dose. These receptor sequences come from an adult who received the AZD1222 COVID-19 vaccine.

V is TRBV2 and J is TRBJ1-2; 8 bases line up with TRBD1. Trimming cost V 6 bases and J 8 bases; bases outside gene matches: 5. The CDR3 runs to 12 residues. CDR1 is SNHLY and CDR2 is FYNNEI in the germline V gene. The CDR3 spells CASRDRGAGYTF. Written as DNA, the CDR3 is TGTGCCAGCAGAGACAGGGGTGCCGGCTACACCTTC.

The V and J genes are TRBV28 and TRBJ1-1; possibly TRBD1 for D (6 bases). V was pared by 4 bases and J by 3 bases, with 12 bases between. Germline values: CDR1 MDHEN, CDR2 SYDVKM. The CDR3 is 14 residues long. CDR3 coding DNA: TGTGCCAGCAGTTCGTACAGGGTTTACACTGAAGCTTTCTTT. Residues: CASSSYRVYTEAFF.

The chain uses TRBV18 and TRBJ2-1, with D perhaps matching TRBD2 (5 bases). The CDR3 covers 11 residues. Germline lookup yields CDR1 KGHSH and CDR2 LQKENI. Trimming left V 2 bases short and J 13 bases short, with 9 bases between. The CDR3: CASSPGERQFF. The CDR3 DNA follows: TGTGCCAGCTCACCAGGGGAGCGCCAGTTCTTC.

The J gene is TRBJ2-1, the V gene TRBV5-6; the D gene is possibly TRBD2 (6 bases). In germline, CDR1 is SGHDT, CDR2 YYEEEE. V was cut by 2 bases and J by 1 base, with 10 bases left in between. The CDR3 loop spans 15 amino acids. CDR3 residues: CASSFGLTSYNEQFF. DNA of the CDR3: TGTGCCAGCAGCTTCGGACTAACTTCCTACAATGAGCAGTTCTTC.

V and J are TRBV2 and TRBJ1-5, with D uncertain. Deletions cut 7 bases from V and 0 bases from J, with 10 bases between. This CDR3 is 14 amino acids long. Germline loops: CDR1 SNHLY, CDR2 FYNNEI. The DNA of the CDR3 is TGTGCCAGCACCAGACTCCCTAGCAATCAGCCCCAGCATTTT. It is translated as CASTRLPSNQPQHF.

This chain joins TRBV4-1 and TRBJ2-7; TRBD2 is a possible D gene (5 bases). Trimming stripped 0 bases from V and 3 bases from J, with 12 bases between. The CDR3 extends over 15 amino acids. The V gene's germline CDR1 is MGHRA and CDR2 YSYEKL. The CDR3 protein is CASSQEGGRFYEQYF. CDR3 in DNA: TGCGCCAGCAGCCAAGAAGGTGGGAGATTCTACGAGCAGTACTTC.

The V call is TRBV11-3, the J call TRBJ2-2; TRBD2 is a possible D gene (6 bases). The CDR3 contains 14 residues. The germline V and J ends were trimmed by 4 bases and 8 bases, with 14 bases remaining between them. The germline V gene encodes CDR1 SGHNT and CDR2 YENEEA. This CDR3 is CASSSGAWAGELFF. In DNA, the CDR3 is TGTGCCAGCAGCTCGGGAGCGTGGGCAGGGGAGCTGTTTTTT.

V is TRBV11-3 and J is TRBJ2-3; possible D gene TRBD2, 7 bases. CDR1 is SGHNT and CDR2 is YENEEA in the germline V gene. Trimming shortened V by 1 base and J by 3 bases, and 17 bases separated the two germline ends. The CDR3 has 17 residues. In DNA form, the CDR3 reads TGTGCCAGCAGCTTAGGAGATCGGGGGGCGAATACAGATACGCAGTATTTT. Encoded protein: CASSLGDRGANTDTQYF.

This chain connects TRBV9 to TRBJ1-1; unclear D gene. With 0 bases removed from V and 1 base from J, the gap between germline ends came to 10 bases. The CDR3 has 15 residues. From germline, CDR1 is SGDLS and CDR2 YYNGEE. The CDR3 nucleotides read TGTGCCAGCAGCGTAGGCCAGAAGACGAACACTGAAGCTTTCTTT. It encodes CASSVGQKTNTEAFF.

This clone was observed a handful of times. This chain uses TRBV7-9 with TRBJ2-7; perhaps TRBD2 as D (6 bases). Trimming left V 5 bases short and J 8 bases short, with 13 bases between. The CDR3 totals 12 residues. Germline CDR1 is SEHNR and CDR2 is FQNEAQ (reference sequence). The CDR3 loop is CASSGGAYQQYF. The CDR3 nucleotides read TGTGCCAGCAGCGGAGGGGCTTACCAGCAGTACTTC.

J is TRBJ1-1 and V is TRBV10-2; 7 nucleotides match TRBD1. The CDR3 length is 15 residues. In germline, CDR1 is WSHSY, CDR2 SAAADI. V was pared by 7 bases and J by 2 bases, with 10 bases of the junction left unmatched. CDR3 sequence reads: CASNLNRGINTEAFF. CDR3 in DNA: TGCGCCAGCAATTTAAACAGGGGAATCAACACTGAAGCTTTCTTT.

V and J are TRBV28 and TRBJ1-2; D is perhaps TRBD1 (6 bases). Germline CDR1 is MDHEN and CDR2 is SYDVKM. V gave up 10 bases and J gave up 0 bases, with 18 bases separating them. The CDR3 has 15 amino acids. The CDR3 is CATPGHRKANYGYTF. In DNA, the CDR3 is TGTGCCACCCCGGGACACCGGAAAGCTAACTATGGCTACACCTTC.

The gene calls are TRBV5-1 and TRBJ2-7, with D unclear. CDR3 size: 15 residues. From germline, CDR1 is SGHRS and CDR2 YFSETQ. Trimming took 0 bases from V and 0 from J, leaving 10 bases between them. CDR3 bases: TGCGCCAGCAGCTTGGCCGCAGGTCTCTCCTACGAGCAGTACTTC. It codes for CASSLAAGLSYEQYF.

The CDR3 nucleotides are TGCGCCAGCAGCTCGGACAGGGGCTATGGCTACACCTTC. As protein: CASSSDRGYGYTF. The V and J genes are TRBV5-1 and TRBJ1-2, with TRBD1 matching 9 bases. The CDR3 is 13 amino acids. V shed 3 bases, J shed 4 bases, and the junction held 1 base outside the gene matches. Germline CDR1 SGHRS, CDR2 YFSETQ.

The V gene is TRBV5-5, the J gene TRBJ2-7; TRBD2 matches at 7 bases. The CDR3 is 15 amino acids. CDR1 SGHKS and CDR2 YYEKEE come from the germline V gene (reference sequence). V lost 5 bases, J lost 2 bases, and 10 bases stayed unmatched. CDR3: CASSSPWGGTYEQYF. The DNA of the CDR3 is TGTGCCAGCAGTTCACCTTGGGGGGGTACCTACGAGCAGTACTTC.

The genes are TRBV2 and TRBJ2-7; 12 bases line up with TRBD1. The CDR3 is made up of 15 amino acids. Germline loops: CDR1 SNHLY, CDR2 FYNNEI. The ends lost 5 bases at V and 4 bases at J; junction bases unmatched: 6. The CDR3 DNA follows: TGTGCCAGCAGTTTTGGGGACAGGGGGCCGTACGAGCAGTACTTC. Its protein product is CASSFGDRGPYEQYF.